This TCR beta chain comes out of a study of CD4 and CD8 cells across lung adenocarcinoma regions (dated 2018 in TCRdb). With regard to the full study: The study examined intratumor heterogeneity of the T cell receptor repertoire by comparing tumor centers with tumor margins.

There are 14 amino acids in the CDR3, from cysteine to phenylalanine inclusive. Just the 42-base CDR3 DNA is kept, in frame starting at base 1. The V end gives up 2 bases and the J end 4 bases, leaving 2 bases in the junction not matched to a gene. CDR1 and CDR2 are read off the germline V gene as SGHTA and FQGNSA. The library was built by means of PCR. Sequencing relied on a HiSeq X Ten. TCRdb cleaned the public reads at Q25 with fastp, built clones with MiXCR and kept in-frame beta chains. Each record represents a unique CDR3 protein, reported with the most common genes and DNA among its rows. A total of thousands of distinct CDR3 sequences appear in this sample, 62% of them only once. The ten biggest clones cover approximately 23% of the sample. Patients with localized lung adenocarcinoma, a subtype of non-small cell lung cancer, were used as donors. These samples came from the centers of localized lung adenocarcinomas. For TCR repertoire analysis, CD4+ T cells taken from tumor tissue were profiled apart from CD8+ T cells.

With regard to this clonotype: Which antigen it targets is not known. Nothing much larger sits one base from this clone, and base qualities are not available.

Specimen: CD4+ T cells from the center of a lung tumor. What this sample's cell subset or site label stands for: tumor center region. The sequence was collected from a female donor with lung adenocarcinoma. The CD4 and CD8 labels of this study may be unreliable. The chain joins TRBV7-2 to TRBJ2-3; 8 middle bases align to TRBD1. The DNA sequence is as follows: TGTGCCAGCAGCTTATTGGACAGGGCAGATACGCAGTATTTT. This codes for CASSLLDRADTQYF. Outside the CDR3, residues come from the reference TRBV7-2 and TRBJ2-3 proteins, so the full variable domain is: GAGVSQSPSNKVTEKGKDVELRCDPISGHTALYWYRQSLGQGLEFLIYFQGNSAPDKSGLPSDRFSAERTGGSVSTLTIQRTQQEDSAVYLCASSLLDRADTQYFGPGTRLTVL.